A selection of T cell receptor beta chains follows, all from one sample in a study of cytomegalovirus exposure and HLA in healthy donors. The assay was immunoSEQ multiplex PCR, and TCRdb's table has in-frame clones only and misses some. Its clone listing holds approximately 72,000 clones. Sample: PBMCs. The receptors come from a middle-aged man in good health and CMV-seronegative. Each CDR3 is given with its conserved first and last residue. Fields, in order: J gene, D gene, V gene, CDR3 DNA, CDR3 protein. A D gene is named only where the DNA matches it firmly.

>TRBJ1-3|-|TRBV28
TGTGCCAGCAGTACCCTCCGACGGGGTACCTCTGGAAACACCATATATTTT
CASSTLRRGTSGNTIYF
>TRBJ1-4|-|TRBV6-5
TGTGCCAGCAGTTACTCGGGGCAGGGCAGAAATGAAAAACTGTTTTTT
CASSYSGQGRNEKLFF
>TRBJ2-1|TRBD2|TRBV30
TGTGCCTGGAGTGGAGTGGCTAGCGGAGGCATCTACAATGAGCAGTTCTTC
CAWSGVASGGIYNEQFF
>TRBJ2-2|-|TRBV7-3
TGTGCCAGCAGTAGAGGGCGAAACACCGGGGAGCTGTTTTTT
CASSRGRNTGELFF
>TRBJ1-1|-|TRBV14
TGTGCCAGCAGCCAATTTTGGGGGCTTGAAGCTTTCTTT
CASSQFWGLEAFF
>TRBJ1-2|-|TRBV2
TGTGCCAGCAGAGAAACAGGCACGGGCGGCTACACCTTC
CASRETGTGGYTF
>TRBJ2-2|-|TRBV7-3
TGTGCCAGCAGCACAGGGTGGCCGAACACCGGGGAGCTGTTTTTT
CASSTGWPNTGELFF
>TRBJ2-5|TRBD1|TRBV5-6
TGTGCCAGCAGTTATACGGGACAGGGAGAACAAGAGACCCAGTACTTC
CASSYTGQGEQETQYF
>TRBJ1-6|TRBD1|TRBV19
TGTGCCAGTAGGGCCCGGGACAGAGATAATTCACCCCTCCACTTT
CASRARDRDNSPLHF
>TRBJ2-2|-|TRBV4-1
TGCGCCAGCAGCCGCAGGGATATGGGGTTTAACACCGGGGAGCTGTTTTTT
CASSRRDMGFNTGELFF
>TRBJ1-4|-|TRBV10-3
TGTGCCATCGGGCAGGGGAATGAAAAACTGTTTTTT
CAIGQGNEKLFF